One T cell receptor beta chain is described in this entry. Its antigen is unidentified. The donors were healthy bone marrow donors. CDR3 length equals 16 residues. Looked up from germline, CDR1 is SEHNR and CDR2 is FQNEAQ (reference sequence). J was trimmed by 5 bases and V by 1 base; bases with no gene match: 7. The sample is drawn from a study of cytomegalovirus exposure and HLA in healthy donors. Whole-study context: An early release of data contained roughly 90 million unique TCRs, which came from HLA-typed donors. Whole-study findings and limits: In a later analysis, V- and J-gene trimming of beta chains associated with a DCLRE1C missense variant, replicated independently. In vitro assays verified that three CMV-associated chains recognized CMV antigens specifically.

PCR primers comprised 60 Vbeta and 13 Jbeta primers. The method was immunoSEQ multiplex PCR; TCRdb's version includes in-frame clones alone and lacks a portion of them. The sample lists over 150,000 clones, roughly 80% occurring once. The sequencing sample was made of PBMCs. The chain has TRBV7-9 and TRBJ1-4; TRBD1 matches at 7 bases. This receptor was taken from a man aged 35 to 55 in good health and CMV-seronegative. The CDR3 coding sequence is TGTGCCAGCAGCTTAGGACCGACAGGGCTCAATGAAAAACTGTTTTTT. This codes for CASSLGPTGLNEKLFF.